This T cell receptor beta chain was recorded in a study of T cell repertoires in cytomegalovirus infection. For the study at large: Both a matching HLA type and CMV infection were indicated by public TCR beta signatures. Study observations and caveats: The response measured ex vivo was dominated by TCR beta clonotypes (HLA-C-restricted and CMV-specific).

This CDR3 region has 15 residues. In germline, CDR1 is SGHVS, CDR2 FQNEAQ. Deletions cut 1 base from V and 1 base from J, with 10 bases between. TCRdb used MiXCR to reprocess the reads, holding one entry per CDR3 protein. This table has roughly 310,000 distinct CDR3 sequences, almost 30% appearing once. In this sample, this clonotype turned up many times. Its antigen is unidentified. Sequencing was performed on cultured PBMCs, taken from culture after CMV antigen stimulation. This clonotype was obtained from a human donor in good health (CMV status not recorded). Some clones in this sample may be carry-over from other donors' samples. This sequence joins TRBV7-8 and TRBJ1-1; perhaps TRBD1 as D (5 bases). The CDR3 sequence is CASSLELRGNTEAFF. Written as DNA, the CDR3 is TGTGCCAGCAGCTTAGAATTAAGGGGGAACACTGAAGCTTTCTTT.